These T cell receptor beta chains were read from a single sample in a study of blood T cell repertoires in COVID-19. Method: immunoSEQ multiplex PCR; TCRdb's copy keeps in-frame clones and lacks some. The table shows 150,000 to 200,000 clones, with around four fifths occurring only once. The sequenced sample consisted of peripheral blood. Receptors were obtained from a woman aged 80 or over with COVID-19, enrolled during active disease. CDR3s include the opening cysteine and the closing phenylalanine or tryptophan. The order of the fields is D gene, V gene, clone size, CDR3 length, J gene, CDR3 protein, CDR3 DNA. The D gene is left open where the match is weak. The listing skips clone size in some rows; elsewhere it reads once, few, many or a size class.

TRBD1,TRBV7-3,-,15,TRBJ1-6,CASSVTGDYNSPLHF,TGTGCCAGCAGCGTGACAGGGGACTATAATTCACCCCTCCACTTT
-,TRBV7-9,-,14,TRBJ2-3,CASSLAGGFDTQYF,TGTGCCAGCAGCTTAGCGGGGGGTTTCGATACGCAGTATTTT
-,TRBV7-9,-,13,TRBJ1-3,CASRSGAGNTIYF,TGTGCCAGCAGATCAGGGGCTGGAAACACCATATATTTT
-,TRBV5-1,few,16,TRBJ2-2,CASSLSTGTNTGELFF,TGCGCCAGCAGCTTGAGTACAGGGACGAACACCGGGGAGCTGTTTTTT
-,TRBV6-5,once,13,TRBJ1-2,CASSYSAGAGYTF,TGTGCCAGCAGTTACTCAGCAGGGGCTGGCTACACCTTC
TRBD2,TRBV4-2,once,16,TRBJ2-7,CASSQEVGGGHYEQYF,TGTGCCAGCAGCCAAGAAGTCGGGGGGGGCCACTACGAGCAGTACTTC
TRBD2,TRBV5-1,-,15,TRBJ2-7,CASSPSSGRAYEQYF,TGCGCCAGCAGCCCTTCTAGCGGGAGGGCCTACGAGCAGTACTTC
-,TRBV18,-,19,TRBJ1-3,CASSPLPMGGISSGNTIYF,TGTGCCAGCTCACCCCTCCCCATGGGGGGGATAAGCTCTGGAAACACCATATATTTT
TRBD1,TRBV5-4,-,15,TRBJ2-2,CASSLRTGAGGELFF,TGTGCCAGCAGCTTACGGACAGGGGCGGGCGGGGAGCTGTTTTTT
TRBD2,TRBV28,-,18,TRBJ2-1,CASREPILAGGSGDEQFF,TGTGCCAGCAGAGAACCTATATTAGCGGGAGGGTCTGGTGATGAGCAGTTCTTC
TRBD1,TRBV28,-,15,TRBJ1-2,CASTGVGRGYYGYTF,TGTGCCAGCACCGGGGTGGGCAGGGGGTACTATGGCTACACCTTC
-,TRBV13,-,16,TRBJ2-7,CASSLGRRGLSYEQYF,TGTGCCAGCAGCTTAGGCCGGCGGGGGCTCTCCTACGAGCAGTACTTC
TRBD2,TRBV5-4,-,15,TRBJ2-1,CASSLTSGEYNEQFF,TGTGCCAGCAGCTTGACTAGCGGGGAGTACAATGAGCAGTTCTTC
TRBD2,TRBV7-9,-,13,TRBJ2-7,CASSPTGGWEQYF,TGTGCCAGCAGTCCGACGGGGGGTTGGGAGCAGTACTTC
TRBD1,TRBV7-2,-,15,TRBJ1-1,CASSLLGQGASEAFF,TGTGCCAGCAGCTTATTGGGACAGGGGGCTAGTGAAGCTTTCTTT
-,TRBV3-1/TRBV3-2,-,14,TRBJ1-4,CASRDFGGNEKLFF,TGTGCCAGCAGGGACTTTGGAGGTAATGAAAAACTGTTTTTT
TRBD2,TRBV9,-,15,TRBJ2-3,CASSVQAGGVDTQYF,TGTGCCAGCAGCGTACAAGCGGGAGGGGTTGATACGCAGTATTTT
TRBD2,TRBV28,-,16,TRBJ2-2,CASSSGGLPNTGELFF,TGTGCCAGCAGTTCGGGAGGGCTTCCCAACACCGGGGAGCTGTTTTTT
TRBD2,TRBV28,few,16,TRBJ2-2,CASTIGGGGDTGELFF,TGTGCCAGCACCATCGGTGGGGGAGGGGACACCGGGGAGCTGTTTTTT
TRBD2,TRBV30,-,15,TRBJ2-3,CAWRVGGGFTDTQYF,TGTGCCTGGAGAGTGGGCGGGGGGTTCACAGATACGCAGTATTTT
-,TRBV9,-,13,TRBJ2-3,CASSVDITDTQYF,TGTGCCAGCAGCGTAGATATTACAGATACGCAGTATTTT
-,TRBV29-1,-,14,TRBJ1-1,CSVEEGRGRTEAFF,TGCAGCGTTGAAGAGGGGAGGGGACGGACTGAAGCTTTCTTT
-,TRBV9,-,14,TRBJ1-2,CASRPEVAGYGYTF,TGTGCCAGCAGGCCCGAAGTAGCGGGCTATGGCTACACCTTC
-,TRBV5-5,-,14,TRBJ1-1,CASSPTGGNTEAFF,TGTGCCAGCAGCCCGACAGGAGGAAACACTGAAGCTTTCTTT
TRBD1,TRBV7-9,once,13,TRBJ2-7,CASSYRGSHEQYF,TGTGCCAGCAGCTACAGGGGGTCCCACGAGCAGTACTTC
TRBD1,TRBV11-2,-,15,TRBJ2-7,CASSLRQGSANEQYF,TGTGCCAGCAGCTTACGACAGGGGTCGGCGAACGAGCAGTACTTC
-,TRBV5-1,-,14,TRBJ2-3,CASSLSRAGDTQYF,TGCGCCAGCAGCTTGAGCAGGGCTGGGGATACGCAGTATTTT
-,TRBV5-5,-,14,TRBJ1-3,CASSFSDSGNTIYF,TGTGCCAGCAGCTTTTCAGACTCTGGAAACACCATATATTTT
TRBD1,TRBV4-2,-,16,TRBJ1-5,CASSHPGTGGDQPQHF,TGTGCCAGCAGCCATCCCGGGACAGGGGGCGATCAGCCCCAGCATTTT
-,TRBV18,-,13,TRBJ2-7,CASSRGTSYEQYF,TGTGCCAGCTCACGCGGGACTTCCTACGAGCAGTACTTC
TRBD2,TRBV24-1,many,16,TRBJ2-2,CATSDSLAGITGELFF,TGTGCCACCAGTGATTCCCTAGCGGGAATCACCGGGGAGCTGTTTTTT
-,TRBV19,-,15,TRBJ2-7,CASSIQTGISYEQYF,TGTGCCAGTAGTATCCAGACAGGAATCTCCTACGAGCAGTACTTC
TRBD1,TRBV19,-,15,TRBJ1-2,CASSPPDRGIRGYTF,TGTGCCAGTAGTCCTCCGGACAGGGGAATTCGTGGCTACACCTTC
TRBD1,TRBV18,-,15,TRBJ2-7,CASSQPDRTGYEQYF,TGTGCCAGCTCACAACCGGACAGGACTGGCTACGAGCAGTACTTC
TRBD2,TRBV9,-,16,TRBJ2-3,CASSPPSGGSTDTQYF,TGTGCCAGCAGCCCCCCTAGCGGGGGGAGCACAGATACGCAGTATTTT
-,TRBV28,-,12,TRBJ2-7,CASSSLLYEQYF,TGTGCCAGCAGTTCCCTTTTATACGAGCAGTACTTC
TRBD2,TRBV15,-,16,TRBJ2-7,CATSRALAPSSYEQYF,TGTGCCACCAGCAGAGCACTAGCGCCAAGCTCCTACGAGCAGTACTTC
TRBD2,TRBV2,-,15,TRBJ2-5,CASSVLAGGGETQYF,TGTGCCAGCAGTGTACTAGCGGGAGGGGGGGAGACCCAGTACTTC